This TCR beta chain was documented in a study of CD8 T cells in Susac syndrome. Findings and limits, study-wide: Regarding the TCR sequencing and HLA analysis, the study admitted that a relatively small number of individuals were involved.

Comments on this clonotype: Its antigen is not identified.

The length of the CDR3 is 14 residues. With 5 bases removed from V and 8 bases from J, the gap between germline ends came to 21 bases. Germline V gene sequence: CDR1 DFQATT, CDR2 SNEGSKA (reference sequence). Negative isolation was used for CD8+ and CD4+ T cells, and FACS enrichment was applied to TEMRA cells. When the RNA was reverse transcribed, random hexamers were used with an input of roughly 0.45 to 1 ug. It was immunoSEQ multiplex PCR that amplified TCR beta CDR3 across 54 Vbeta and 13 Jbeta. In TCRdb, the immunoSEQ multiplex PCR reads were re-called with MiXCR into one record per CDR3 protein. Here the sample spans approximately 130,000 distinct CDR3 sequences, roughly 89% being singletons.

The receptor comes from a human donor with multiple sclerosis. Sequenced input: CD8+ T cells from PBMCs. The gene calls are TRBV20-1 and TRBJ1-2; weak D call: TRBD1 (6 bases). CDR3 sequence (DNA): TGCAGTGCTTCTCCAGGGGATCCCTCCGGAGGCTACACCTTC. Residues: CSASPGDPSGGYTF.